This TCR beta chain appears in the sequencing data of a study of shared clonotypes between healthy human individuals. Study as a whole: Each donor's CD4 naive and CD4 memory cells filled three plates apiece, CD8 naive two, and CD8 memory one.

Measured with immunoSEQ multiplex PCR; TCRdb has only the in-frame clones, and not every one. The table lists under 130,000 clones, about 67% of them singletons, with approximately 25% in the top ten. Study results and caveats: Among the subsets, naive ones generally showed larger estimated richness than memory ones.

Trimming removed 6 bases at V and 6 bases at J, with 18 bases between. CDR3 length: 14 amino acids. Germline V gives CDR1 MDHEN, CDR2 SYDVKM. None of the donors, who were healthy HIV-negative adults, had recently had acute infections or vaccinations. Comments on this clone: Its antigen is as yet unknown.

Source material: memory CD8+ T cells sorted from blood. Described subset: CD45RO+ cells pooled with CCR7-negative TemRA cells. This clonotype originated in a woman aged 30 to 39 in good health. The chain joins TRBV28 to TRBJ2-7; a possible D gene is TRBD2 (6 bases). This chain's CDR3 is CASSSRGGTREQYF. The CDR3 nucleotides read TGTGCCAGCAGCTCCCGGGGCGGGACGCGCGAGCAGTACTTC.